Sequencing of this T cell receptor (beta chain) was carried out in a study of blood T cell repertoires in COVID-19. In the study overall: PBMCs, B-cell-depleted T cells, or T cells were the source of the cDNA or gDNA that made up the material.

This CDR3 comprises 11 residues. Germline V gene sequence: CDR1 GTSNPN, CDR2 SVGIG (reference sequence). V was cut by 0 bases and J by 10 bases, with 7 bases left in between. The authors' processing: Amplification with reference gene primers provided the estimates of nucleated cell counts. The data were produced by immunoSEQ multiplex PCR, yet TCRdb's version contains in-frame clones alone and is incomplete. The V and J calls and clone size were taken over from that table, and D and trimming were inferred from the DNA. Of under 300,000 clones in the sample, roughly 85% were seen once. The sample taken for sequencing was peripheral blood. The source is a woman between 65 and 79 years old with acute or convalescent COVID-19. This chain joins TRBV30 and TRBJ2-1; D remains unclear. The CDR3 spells CAWSVMAEQFF. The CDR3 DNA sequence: TGTGCCTGGAGTGTAATGGCAGAGCAGTTCTTC.